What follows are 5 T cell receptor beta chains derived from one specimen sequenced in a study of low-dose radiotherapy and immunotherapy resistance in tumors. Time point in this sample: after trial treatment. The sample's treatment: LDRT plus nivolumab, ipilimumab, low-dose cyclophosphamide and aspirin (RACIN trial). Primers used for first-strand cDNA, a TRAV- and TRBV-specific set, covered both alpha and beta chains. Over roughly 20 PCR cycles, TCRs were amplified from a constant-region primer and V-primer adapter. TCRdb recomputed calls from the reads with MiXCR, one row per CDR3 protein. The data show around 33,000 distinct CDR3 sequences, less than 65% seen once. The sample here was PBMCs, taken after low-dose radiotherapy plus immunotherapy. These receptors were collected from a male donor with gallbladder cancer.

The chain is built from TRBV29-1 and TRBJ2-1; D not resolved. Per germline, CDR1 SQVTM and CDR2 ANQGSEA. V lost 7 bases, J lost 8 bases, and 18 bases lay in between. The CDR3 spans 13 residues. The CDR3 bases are TGCAGCGCCGCGTCCGATAAACGGGATGAGCAGTTCTTC. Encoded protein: CSAASDKRDEQFF.

CDR3 nucleotide sequence: TGTGCCAGCAGCCAAGCGGGGATATTGTACGAGCAGTACTTC. It yields the protein CASSQAGILYEQYF. This chain uses TRBV28 with TRBJ2-7; 7 nucleotides line up with TRBD2. V shed 6 bases, J shed 4 bases, and the junction held 9 bases outside the gene matches. Germline CDR1 is MDHEN and CDR2 is SYDVKM. This CDR3 is built from 14 residues.

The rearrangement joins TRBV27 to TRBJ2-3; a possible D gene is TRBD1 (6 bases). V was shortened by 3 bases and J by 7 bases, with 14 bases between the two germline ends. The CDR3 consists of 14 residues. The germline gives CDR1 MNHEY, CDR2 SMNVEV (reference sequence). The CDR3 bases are TGTGCCAGCAGTTTGTTTCAGGGGAAATATACGCAGTATTTT. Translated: CASSLFQGKYTQYF.

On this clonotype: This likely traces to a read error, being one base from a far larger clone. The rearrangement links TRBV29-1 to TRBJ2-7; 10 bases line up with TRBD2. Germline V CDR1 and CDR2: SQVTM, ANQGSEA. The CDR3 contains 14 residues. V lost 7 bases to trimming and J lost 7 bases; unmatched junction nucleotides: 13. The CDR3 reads CSASTSGTFGEQYF. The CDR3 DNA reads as TGCAGCGCTTCAACTAGCGGGACCTTCGGTGAGCAGTACTTC.

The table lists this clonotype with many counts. CDR3 DNA sequence: TGCGCCAGCAGCCCCCGGACAGGGCTGGAGACCCAGTACTTC. As protein: CASSPRTGLETQYF. This sequence joins TRBV5-1 and TRBJ2-5; TRBD1 agrees at 8 bases. V lost 4 bases to trimming and J lost 5 bases; unmatched junction nucleotides: 7. The CDR3 runs to 14 residues. Per germline, CDR1 SGHRS and CDR2 YFSETQ.